This TCR beta chain came from a study of tissue T cells after allogeneic stem cell transplantation. As for time point: mouse harvest day 7 after allogeneic transplant. Tail vein injection delivered 10^7 T-cell-depleted bone marrow cells and 10^6 splenic CD5+ T cells. Germline V CDR1 and CDR2: LGHNA, YSYQKL. With V trimmed by 0 bases and J by 7 bases, 5 bases remained unmatched. The CDR3 runs 14 residues. CDR3 sequences, V/J genes, frequencies and template counts came from survey-depth TCRbeta sequencing. This table comes from immunoSEQ multiplex PCR, and its TCRdb copy is limited to in-frame clones, with some not included. Of about 1,400 clones detected, about 50% appear once; the ten largest clones hold 10% to 15%. This clone was observed a handful of times. The genes and germline here are from mouse. The read halts 1 residue ahead of the CDR3 end, with the missing end drawn from the germline J gene.

The sequenced sample consisted of liver tissue. The chain is built from TRBV2 and TRBJ2-7; 8 bases agree with TRBD1. This receptor was identified in a female BALB/c mouse given C57BL/6 T cells with graft-versus-host disease after an allogeneic hematopoietic cell transplant. The CDR3: CASSQDQGALEQYF. Incomplete CDR3 DNA: TGTGCCAGCAGCCAAGATCAGGGGGCCTTGGAACAGTAC.